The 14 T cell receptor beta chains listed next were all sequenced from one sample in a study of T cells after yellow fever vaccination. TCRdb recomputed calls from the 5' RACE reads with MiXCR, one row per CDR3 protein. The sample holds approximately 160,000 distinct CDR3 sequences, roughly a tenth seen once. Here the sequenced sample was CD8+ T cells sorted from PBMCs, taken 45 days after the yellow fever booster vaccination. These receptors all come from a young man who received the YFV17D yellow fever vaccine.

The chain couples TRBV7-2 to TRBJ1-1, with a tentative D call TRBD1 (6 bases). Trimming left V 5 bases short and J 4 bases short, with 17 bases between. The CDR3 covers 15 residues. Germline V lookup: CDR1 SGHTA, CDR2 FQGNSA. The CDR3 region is CASSDSGDWSTEAFF. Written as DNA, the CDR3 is TGTGCCAGCAGCGATTCAGGGGATTGGAGCACTGAAGCTTTCTTT.

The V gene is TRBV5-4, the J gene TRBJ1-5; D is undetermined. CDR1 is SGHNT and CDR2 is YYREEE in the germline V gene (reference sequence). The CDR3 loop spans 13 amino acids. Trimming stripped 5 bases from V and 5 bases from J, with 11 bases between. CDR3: CASSVNPDQPQHF. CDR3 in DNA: TGTGCCAGCAGTGTGAACCCCGATCAGCCCCAGCATTTT.

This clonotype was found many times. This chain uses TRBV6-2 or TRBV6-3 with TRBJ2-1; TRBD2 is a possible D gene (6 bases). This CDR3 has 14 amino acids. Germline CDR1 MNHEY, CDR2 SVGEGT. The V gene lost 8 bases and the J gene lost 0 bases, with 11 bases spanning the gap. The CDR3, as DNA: TGTGCCAGCGGACTATCCATCTCCTACAATGAGCAGTTCTTC. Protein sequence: CASGLSISYNEQFF.

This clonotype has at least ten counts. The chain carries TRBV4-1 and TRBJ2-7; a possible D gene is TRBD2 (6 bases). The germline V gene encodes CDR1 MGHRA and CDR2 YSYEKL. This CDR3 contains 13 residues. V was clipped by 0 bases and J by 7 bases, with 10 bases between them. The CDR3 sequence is CASSQDRGNEQYV. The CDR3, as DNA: TGCGCCAGCAGCCAAGATCGGGGGAATGAGCAGTACGTC.

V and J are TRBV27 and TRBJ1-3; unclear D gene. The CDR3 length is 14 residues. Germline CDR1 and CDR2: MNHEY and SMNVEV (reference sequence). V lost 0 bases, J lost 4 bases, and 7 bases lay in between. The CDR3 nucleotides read TGTGCCAGCAGTTTATCGCGTATCGGAAACACCATATATTTT. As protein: CASSLSRIGNTIYF.

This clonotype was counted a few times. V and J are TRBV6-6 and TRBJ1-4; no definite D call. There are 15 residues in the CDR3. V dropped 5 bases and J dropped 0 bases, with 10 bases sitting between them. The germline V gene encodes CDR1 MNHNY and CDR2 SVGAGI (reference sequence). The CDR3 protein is CASSAGVATNEKLFF. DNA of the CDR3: TGTGCCAGCAGTGCCGGAGTCGCAACTAATGAAAAACTGTTTTTT.

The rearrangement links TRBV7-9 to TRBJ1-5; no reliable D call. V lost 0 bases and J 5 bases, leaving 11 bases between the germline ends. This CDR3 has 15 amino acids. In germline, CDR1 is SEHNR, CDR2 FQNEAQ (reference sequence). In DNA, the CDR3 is TGTGCCAGCAGCTTAGCTTCGGCACCCGATCAGCCCCAGCATTTT. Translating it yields CASSLASAPDQPQHF.

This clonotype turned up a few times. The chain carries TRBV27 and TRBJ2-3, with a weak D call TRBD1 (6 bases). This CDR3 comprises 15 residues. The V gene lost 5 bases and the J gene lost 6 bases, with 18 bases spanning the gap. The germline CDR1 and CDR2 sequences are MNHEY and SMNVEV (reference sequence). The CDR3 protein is CASSPSIGGGDTQYF. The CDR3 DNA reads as TGTGCCAGCAGTCCCTCAATAGGGGGTGGGGATACGCAGTATTTT.

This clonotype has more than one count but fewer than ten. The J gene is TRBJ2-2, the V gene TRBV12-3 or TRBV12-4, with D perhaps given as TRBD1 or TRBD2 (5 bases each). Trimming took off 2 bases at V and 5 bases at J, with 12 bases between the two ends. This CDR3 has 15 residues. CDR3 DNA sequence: TGTGCCAGCAGTTTAAAGGGACGGGAAACCGGGGAGCTGTTTTTT. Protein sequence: CASSLKGRETGELFF.

CDR3 protein: CASSLPGGTAYYNSPLHF. The CDR3 nucleotides are TGTGCCAGCAGCTTGCCCGGGGGGACAGCGTATTATAATTCACCCCTCCACTTT. J is TRBJ1-6 and V is TRBV7-3; TRBD1 matches 7 bases. Germline V gene data show CDR1 as SGHTA and CDR2 as FQGTGA. The CDR3 is 18 amino acids. Germline trimming cut 3 bases from V and 4 bases from J; bases unmatched to any gene: 12.

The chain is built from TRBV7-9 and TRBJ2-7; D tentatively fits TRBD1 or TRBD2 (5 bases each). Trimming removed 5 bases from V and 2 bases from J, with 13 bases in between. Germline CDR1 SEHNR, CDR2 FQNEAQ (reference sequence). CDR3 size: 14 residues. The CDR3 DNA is TGTGCCAGCAGCCACCGGGACCGAGCCTACGAGCAGTACGTC. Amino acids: CASSHRDRAYEQYV.

The CDR3: CASSQGGSVYYGYTF. CDR3 sequence (DNA): TGCGCCAGCAGCCAAGGGGGCAGCGTCTACTATGGCTACACCTTC. The genes are TRBV4-3 and TRBJ1-2; D is perhaps TRBD1 (5 bases). Germline CDR1 is LGHNA and CDR2 is YSLEER. The V and J ends lost 1 base and 3 bases respectively, with 12 bases between them. The CDR3 length is 15 residues.

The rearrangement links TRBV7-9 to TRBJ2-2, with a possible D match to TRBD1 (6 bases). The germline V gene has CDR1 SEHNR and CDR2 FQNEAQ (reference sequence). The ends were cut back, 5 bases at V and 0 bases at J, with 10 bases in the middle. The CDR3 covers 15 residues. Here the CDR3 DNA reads TGTGCCAGCAGCCGTGGACAGACGAACACCGGGGAGCTGTTTTTT. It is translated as CASSRGQTNTGELFF.

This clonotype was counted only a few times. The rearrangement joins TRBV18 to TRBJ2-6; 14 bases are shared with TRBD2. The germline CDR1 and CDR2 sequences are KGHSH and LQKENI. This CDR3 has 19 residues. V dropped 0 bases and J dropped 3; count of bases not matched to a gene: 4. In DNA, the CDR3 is TGTGCCAGCTCACCACCGACTAGCGGGGGGGCTTATGGGGCCAACGTCCTGACTTTC. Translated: CASSPPTSGGAYGANVLTF. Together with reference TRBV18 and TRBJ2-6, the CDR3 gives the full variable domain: NAGVMQNPRHLVRRRGQEARLRCSPMKGHSHVYWYRQLPEEGLKFMVYLQKENIIDESGMPKERFSAEFPKEGPSILRIQQVVRGDSAAYFCASSPPTSGGAYGANVLTFGAGSRLTVL.